These 20 T cell receptor beta chains were sequenced from one sample in a study of T cell changes during pregnancy in multiple sclerosis. TCRdb keeps only in-frame clones here, not all; method: immunoSEQ multiplex PCR. The sample comprises roughly 87,000 clones, 93% of which are singletons, and about 1.3% rests with the top ten. This material consisted of peripheral blood, taken in the third trimester of pregnancy. Receptor source: a female donor in good health, enrolled as a control in a pregnancy study.

The J gene is TRBJ1-1, the V gene TRBV5-4; 8 bases fit TRBD1. CDR3 size: 13 residues. The germline V gene has CDR1 SGHNT and CDR2 YYREEE (reference sequence). Trimming cost V 4 bases and J 6 bases; bases outside gene matches: 5. The CDR3 spells CASSPQGASEAFF. For the CDR3, the DNA is TGTGCCAGCAGCCCTCAGGGGGCTTCTGAAGCTTTCTTT.

This clone was observed at least ten times. This rearrangement joins TRBV19 to TRBJ2-2; no reliable D call. The V gene's germline CDR1 is LNHDA and CDR2 SQIVND (reference sequence). The V and J ends lost 5 bases and 6 bases respectively, with 7 bases between them. The CDR3 is made up of 12 amino acids. CDR3 loop: CASSSFAGELFF. The CDR3 DNA sequence: TGTGCCAGTAGTTCCTTCGCCGGGGAGCTGTTTTTT.

This sequence joins TRBV5-8 and TRBJ1-3; a weak D match, TRBD1 (5 bases). Germline V lookup: CDR1 SGHTS, CDR2 YDEGEE. The length of the CDR3 is 16 residues. V was clipped by 0 bases and J by 2 bases, with 12 bases between them. The CDR3 DNA sequence: TGTGCCAGCAGCTTGGAGGGACTTCAAGCTGGAAACACCATATATTTT. Amino acid sequence: CASSLEGLQAGNTIYF. Variable domain in full (rest from reference TRBV5-8 and TRBJ1-3): EAGVTQSPTHLIKTRGQQATLRCSPISGHTSVYWYQQALGLGLQFLLWYDEGEERNRGNFPPRFSGRQFPNYSSELNVNALELEDSALYLCASSLEGLQAGNTIYFGEGSWLTVV.

The genes are TRBV10-3 and TRBJ1-1, with 11 positions matching TRBD1. J was trimmed by 1 base and V by 5 bases; bases with no gene match: 3. Germline V CDR1 and CDR2: ENHRY, SYGVKD. This CDR3 is 15 amino acids long. This CDR3 is CAISWDRGGNTEAFF. CDR3 coding DNA: TGTGCCATCAGTTGGGACAGGGGGGGGAACACTGAAGCTTTCTTT.

This clone has just one count. The genes are TRBV6-7 and TRBJ2-1; D perhaps matches TRBD1 (6 bases). TRBV6-7 is known as an ORF, though its function is uncertain. The CDR3 length is 14 residues. The V gene lost 2 bases and the J gene lost 9 bases, with 14 bases spanning the gap. The CDR3 region is CASSYPRGRGEQFF. The CDR3 DNA is TGTGCCAGCAGTTACCCCCGGGGCAGGGGTGAGCAGTTCTTC.

The chain joins TRBV28 to TRBJ1-5; D call uncertain. Looked up from germline, CDR1 is MDHEN and CDR2 is SYDVKM. CDR3 length equals 13 residues. V was trimmed by 5 bases and J by 7 bases, leaving 12 bases between them. CDR3 DNA: TGTGCCAGCAGTCGGTCGGGAGAGCAGCCCCAGCATTTT. Amino acids: CASSRSGEQPQHF.

The chain has TRBV7-6 and TRBJ2-1; D unclear. The germline gives CDR1 SGHVS, CDR2 FNYEAQ. V was trimmed by 5 bases and J by 1 base, leaving 12 bases between them. This CDR3 is 15 amino acids long. The DNA for the CDR3 is TGTGCCAGCAGCCCCGAGGCCAGTTCCTACAATGAGCAGTTCTTC. Amino acid sequence: CASSPEASSYNEQFF.

The genes are TRBV28 and TRBJ2-1, with 9 bases identical to TRBD2. The ends lost 3 bases at V and 1 base at J; junction bases unmatched: 7. The V gene's germline CDR1 is MDHEN and CDR2 SYDVKM. The CDR3 runs 17 residues. The CDR3 protein is CASSLHLAGGSYNEQFF. The CDR3 DNA is TGTGCCAGCAGTTTGCATCTCGCGGGAGGGTCCTACAATGAGCAGTTCTTC.

The J gene is TRBJ2-7, the V gene TRBV19; 8 positions agree with TRBD1. The V segment lost 4 bases and the J segment 3 bases; nucleotides outside the gene matches: 8. Germline CDR1 and CDR2: LNHDA and SQIVND (reference sequence). The CDR3 contains 15 residues. The CDR3, as DNA: TGTGCCAGTAGTACGGACGACAGGGGCGGCTACGAGCAGTACTTC. It encodes CASSTDDRGGYEQYF.

This clone was seen just once. The rearrangement uses TRBV28 and TRBJ2-7, with D perhaps matching TRBD1 (6 bases). V gave up 3 bases and J gave up 3 bases, with 15 bases separating them. Germline V CDR1 and CDR2: MDHEN, SYDVKM. This CDR3 spans 15 amino acids. The CDR3 bases are TGTGCCAGCAGTTTGGGACACGCGATATACTACGAGCAGTACTTC. It specifies CASSLGHAIYYEQYF.

The V call is TRBV29-1, the J call TRBJ2-1; TRBD2 matches 10 bases. CDR1 SQVTM and CDR2 ANQGSEA come from the germline V gene. V was pared by 6 bases and J by 0 bases, with 17 bases of the junction left unmatched. The CDR3 has 19 amino acids. The CDR3 nucleotides read TGCAGCGTCAACTGGGTCGGACTAGCGGCTAGAAGCTCCTACAATGAGCAGTTCTTC. Its translation: CSVNWVGLAARSSYNEQFF.

The CDR3 loop is CASSFARGVHYGYTF. CDR3 nucleotide sequence: TGTGCCAGCAGCTTCGCCAGGGGGGTGCACTATGGCTACACCTTC. This sequence joins TRBV7-2 and TRBJ1-2; 7 bases line up with TRBD1. CDR1 SGHTA and CDR2 FQGNSA come from the germline V gene. The CDR3 loop spans 15 amino acids. The junction had 7 bases not matched to a gene; V was cut back by 3 bases and J by 3 bases.

The rearrangement uses TRBV5-4 and TRBJ2-3; 8 bases are shared with TRBD1. Germline V gene data show CDR1 as SGHNT and CDR2 as YYREEE (reference sequence). This CDR3 spans 16 amino acids. V shed 5 bases, J shed 2 bases, and the junction held 10 bases outside the gene matches. The CDR3 protein is CASRRGTGGHTDTQYF. The CDR3 coding sequence is TGTGCCAGCAGGAGGGGGACAGGCGGTCACACAGATACGCAGTATTTT.

This clone was recorded a few times. V gene TRBV27 combines with J gene TRBJ1-2; 9 nucleotides align to TRBD1. V shed 3 bases, J shed 6 bases, and the junction held 11 bases outside the gene matches. Germline-derived CDR1 and CDR2 are MNHEY and SMNVEV (reference sequence). The length of the CDR3 is 16 residues. For the CDR3, the DNA is TGTGCCAGCAGTTTGATAACAGGGGGCGTGAGAGATGGCTACACCTTC. Its protein is CASSLITGGVRDGYTF.

This clone was seen a handful of times. V is TRBV4-1 and J is TRBJ2-2, with 7 bases that match TRBD1. The CDR3 consists of 17 residues. Germline trimming cut 3 bases from V and 3 bases from J; bases unmatched to any gene: 10. Germline V gene lookup returns CDR1 MGHRA and CDR2 YSYEKL. CDR3 sequence: CASSHPSDRAYTGELFF. For the CDR3, the DNA is TGCGCCAGCAGCCACCCATCAGACAGGGCTTACACCGGGGAGCTGTTTTTT.

The chain carries TRBV27 and TRBJ1-1; D perhaps matches TRBD1 (5 bases). The CDR3 length is 13 residues. Germline CDR1 MNHEY, CDR2 SMNVEV (reference sequence). Trimming cost V 5 bases and J 0 bases, with 7 bases left between them. The CDR3: CASSPDMNTEAFF. The CDR3 nucleotides read TGTGCCAGCAGTCCGGACATGAACACTGAAGCTTTCTTT.

CDR3 residues: CASSSGTSGRDTQYF. As DNA, the CDR3 is TGTGCCAGCAGTTCCGGGACTAGCGGAAGAGATACGCAGTATTTT. The genes are TRBV28 and TRBJ2-3; 11 bases line up with TRBD2. The CDR3 has 15 amino acids. V gave up 4 bases and J gave up 5 bases; unmatched junction bases: 5. Germline loops: CDR1 MDHEN, CDR2 SYDVKM.

V gene TRBV29-1 combines with J gene TRBJ1-5; TRBD1 matches 7 bases. J lost 1 base, V lost 6 bases, and 0 bases had no gene match. CDR3 length: 12 residues. The germline gives CDR1 SQVTM, CDR2 ANQGSEA. CDR3 DNA: TGCAGCGTGGGACAGAGCAATCAGCCCCAGCATTTT. It codes for CSVGQSNQPQHF.

This clone showed up just a few times. The chain uses TRBV19 and TRBJ1-1; 8 nucleotides line up with TRBD1. The CDR3 is 15 amino acids. The germline V gene has CDR1 LNHDA and CDR2 SQIVND (reference sequence). The trim removed 6 bases at V and 3 bases at J, leaving 9 bases unmatched. In nucleotides, the CDR3 is TGTGCCAGTAGACCCGACAGGGGTATGTACACTGAAGCTTTCTTT. Its translation: CASRPDRGMYTEAFF.

This rearrangement joins TRBV6-1 to TRBJ2-1, with D possibly matching TRBD1 (6 bases). V dropped 1 base and J dropped 3 bases, with 10 bases sitting between them. The CDR3 contains 15 residues. Germline lookup yields CDR1 MNHNS and CDR2 SASEGT. The CDR3 sequence: CASSEVVDSYNEQFF. The CDR3 nucleotides read TGTGCCAGCAGTGAAGTAGTGGACAGCTACAATGAGCAGTTCTTC.